This T cell receptor beta chain appears in the sequencing data of a study of human thymus T cells. The germline CDR1 and CDR2 sequences are WSHSY and SAAADI. This CDR3 spans 13 amino acids. The V and J ends lost 7 bases and 5 bases respectively, with 9 bases between them. Study findings and constraints: A high degree of thymic repertoire overlap among unrelated individuals was reported in related research. Among thymic and blood repertoires, usage of V and J genes appeared biased.

The study used thymus tissue resected during corrective heart surgery. The repertoire was sequenced with immunoSEQ multiplex PCR; TCRdb's copy has only in-frame clones and lacks some. The table shows around 120,000 clones, with around 94% occurring only once. In the case of this clone: What it recognizes is unknown.

Material: thymus tissue. The chain joins TRBV10-2 to TRBJ1-6, with D tentatively TRBD1 (5 bases). This receptor was obtained from a boy under two years old with a congenital heart defect but otherwise immunologically healthy. CDR3 in amino acids: CASTPGHNSPLHF. DNA for the CDR3: TGCGCCAGCACCCCGGGACATAATTCACCCCTCCACTTT.